The rows below give T cell receptor beta chains drawn from one sample of a study of beta chain features in type 1 diabetes. Clones were read by immunoSEQ multiplex PCR, and TCRdb kept only the in-frame ones, dropping some. The sample has about 170,000 clones; roughly 7.1% are singletons. The source material was central memory CD4+ T cells from blood. The receptors originated from a woman in her 40s with type 1 diabetes. Each CDR3 is given with its conserved first and last residue. A D gene is named only where the DNA matches it firmly. The listing skips clone size in some rows; elsewhere it reads once, few, many or a size class.

d_call,clone_size,j_call,v_call,cdr3_aa,cdr3_nt
TRBD2,.,TRBJ2-5,TRBV19,CATRTSGGQETQYF,TGTGCCACCCGGACTAGCGGGGGGCAAGAGACCCAGTACTTC
.,.,TRBJ1-6,TRBV4-3,CASSQEGGEESPLHF,TGCGCCAGCAGCCAAGAGGGAGGGGAGGAATCACCCCTCCACTTT
TRBD2,.,TRBJ2-5,TRBV7-2,CASSFLAEETQYF,TGTGCCAGCAGCTTCCTAGCGGAAGAGACCCAGTACTTC
.,few,TRBJ1-1,TRBV25-1,CASSRGGNMNTEAFF,TGTGCCAGCAGCAGGGGCGGAAACATGAACACTGAAGCTTTCTTT
TRBD2,.,TRBJ2-3,TRBV29-1,CSVWTSGGPSTDTQYF,TGCAGCGTCTGGACTAGCGGGGGCCCTAGCACAGATACGCAGTATTTT
TRBD2,.,TRBJ2-3,TRBV2,CASIGTSGGSWGYF,TGTGCCAGCATCGGGACTAGCGGGGGATCATGGGGGTATTTT
.,many,TRBJ2-7,TRBV10-3,CAISAEYEQYF,TGTGCCATCAGTGCCGAGTACGAGCAGTACTTC
TRBD1,few,TRBJ1-1,TRBV2,CASSTGQGNTEAFF,TGTGCCAGCAGTACCGGACAGGGTAACACTGAAGCTTTCTTT
TRBD1,few,TRBJ2-7,TRBV7-2,CASSTGFDRAYEQYF,TGTGCCAGCAGTACCGGTTTTGACAGGGCCTACGAGCAGTACTTC
TRBD1,few,TRBJ2-1,TRBV9,CASSGTGETYNEQFF,TGTGCCAGCAGCGGGACAGGGGAAACCTACAATGAGCAGTTCTTC
.,few,TRBJ1-6,TRBV28,CASSLVQMSYNSPLHF,TGTGCCAGCAGTTTGGTACAGATGTCCTATAATTCACCCCTCCACTTT
.,few,TRBJ1-2,TRBV19,CASSTTHNYGYTF,TGTGCCAGTAGTACGACACATAACTATGGCTACACCTTC
.,many,TRBJ1-1,TRBV5-4,CASSGGLYTEAFF,TGTGCCAGCAGCGGGGGACTGTACACTGAAGCTTTCTTT
TRBD1,.,TRBJ1-1,TRBV4-1,CASSQSLQGTNVEAFF,TGCGCCAGCAGCCAGTCCCTACAGGGGACCAACGTTGAAGCTTTCTTT
.,.,TRBJ2-2,TRBV7-3,CASSSREAGELFF,TGTGCCAGCAGCTCCAGGGAAGCCGGGGAGCTGTTTTTT
TRBD2,.,TRBJ2-5,TRBV13,CASSLAPGTSGNLETQYF,TGTGCCAGCAGCTTAGCCCCCGGGACTAGCGGGAATCTGGAGACCCAGTACTTC
.,.,TRBJ2-3,TRBV4-2,CASSQGGGLDTQYF,TGTGCCAGCAGCCAAGGAGGAGGTCTGGATACGCAGTATTTT
TRBD2,many,TRBJ2-4,TRBV5-5,CASSLEAGEVIQYF,TGTGCCAGCAGCTTGGAGGCGGGAGAGGTCATTCAGTACTTC
.,.,TRBJ2-7,TRBV18,CASSQTGGSYEQYF,TGTGCCAGCTCCCAAACCGGCGGTTCCTACGAGCAGTACTTC
TRBD1,.,TRBJ2-3,TRBV27,CASRWTGSTDTQYF,TGTGCCAGCAGATGGACAGGAAGCACAGATACGCAGTATTTT
TRBD2,.,TRBJ2-1,TRBV7-2,CASSPAGVGYNEQFF,TGTGCCAGCAGCCCAGCGGGAGTAGGCTACAATGAGCAGTTCTTC
TRBD1,.,TRBJ1-5,TRBV18,CASSPGQINQPQHF,TGTGCCAGCTCACCGGGACAGATAAATCAGCCCCAGCATTTT
.,few,TRBJ2-7,TRBV29-1,CSVEDGSYEQYF,TGCAGCGTTGAAGACGGCTCCTACGAGCAGTACTTC
.,few,TRBJ1-2,TRBV6-5,CASRKSGPYGYTF,TGTGCCAGCAGGAAATCAGGGCCCTATGGCTACACCTTC
TRBD1,.,TRBJ1-1,TRBV5-6,CASSQQGLRTEAFF,TGTGCCAGCAGCCAACAGGGGCTTCGCACTGAAGCTTTCTTT
.,few,TRBJ2-5,TRBV18,CASSPSAGGSTQYF,TGTGCCAGCTCACCTTCAGCAGGAGGCTCGACCCAGTACTTC
TRBD1,few,TRBJ1-5,TRBV7-6,CASSFGPTGLNQPQHF,TGTGCCAGCAGCTTCGGGCCGACAGGGCTCAATCAGCCCCAGCATTTT
.,few,TRBJ2-1,TRBV27,CASSLSEGVPRFF,TGTGCCAGCAGTTTATCGGAAGGGGTTCCGCGGTTCTTC
.,few,TRBJ1-5,TRBV6-6,CASSPGRGTQHF,TGTGCCAGCAGTCCGGGTAGGGGAACACAGCATTTT
TRBD1,.,TRBJ2-5,TRBV10-3,CAIKGTGEETQYF,TGTGCCATCAAAGGGACAGGGGAAGAGACCCAGTACTTC
.,.,TRBJ2-5,TRBV19,CASTRGGGLETQYF,TGTGCCAGTACCCGCGGGGGCGGGTTAGAGACCCAGTACTTC
TRBD1,.,TRBJ1-1,TRBV6-1,CASWTGGGTEAFF,TGTGCCAGTTGGACAGGGGGGGGGACTGAAGCTTTCTTT
.,.,TRBJ1-2,TRBV7-9,CASSSQGRYGYTF,TGTGCCAGCAGCTCCCAGGGGCGGTATGGCTACACCTTC
.,.,TRBJ1-2,TRBV30,CAWRTTVNGYTF,TGTGCCTGGAGGACAACAGTGAATGGCTACACCTTC
.,.,TRBJ1-1,TRBV2,CASRSTWSGTEAFF,TGTGCCAGCAGGTCGACATGGTCAGGTACTGAAGCTTTCTTT
.,.,TRBJ2-4,TRBV2,CASTRQGQNIQYF,TGTGCCAGCACGCGGCAGGGCCAAAACATTCAGTACTTC
.,.,TRBJ2-7,TRBV7-2,CASSLARQGFWYEQYF,TGTGCCAGCAGCCTTGCGCGGCAGGGGTTTTGGTACGAGCAGTACTTC
TRBD1,few,TRBJ1-2,TRBV29-1,CSAEGQGDYGYTF,TGCAGCGCCGAAGGACAGGGTGACTATGGCTACACCTTC
TRBD1,.,TRBJ2-5,TRBV29-1,CSDGPGQGAGVTQYF,TGCAGCGACGGTCCGGGACAGGGGGCCGGAGTGACCCAGTACTTC
.,.,TRBJ2-5,TRBV2,CASGGLQETQYF,TGTGCCAGCGGTGGGCTCCAAGAGACCCAGTACTTC
.,few,TRBJ2-1,TRBV9,CASGSSRIDNEQFF,TGTGCCAGCGGGAGCTCCCGAATAGACAATGAGCAGTTCTTC
.,.,TRBJ2-1,TRBV7-6,CASSLNRVRSDNEQFF,TGTGCCAGCAGCCTAAACAGGGTTCGTTCGGACAATGAGCAGTTCTTC
.,.,TRBJ1-2,TRBV7-3,CASSPSPGYGYTF,TGTGCCAGCAGCCCTTCTCCGGGGTATGGCTACACCTTC
.,many,TRBJ1-1,TRBV29-1,CSVWRGLSTEAFF,TGCAGCGTATGGAGGGGATTGAGCACTGAAGCTTTCTTT
.,few,TRBJ1-6,TRBV14,CASSQRVANSPLHF,TGTGCCAGCAGCCAGAGAGTCGCCAATTCACCCCTCCACTTT
.,few,TRBJ1-1,TRBV7-3,CASSSDSRINTEAFF,TGTGCCAGCAGCTCAGACAGTCGTATTAACACTGAAGCTTTCTTT